This T cell receptor beta chain was retrieved from a study of cytomegalovirus exposure and HLA in healthy donors. Data came from immunoSEQ multiplex PCR; TCRdb stores just in-frame clones and leaves some out. The sample consists of 90,000 to 120,000 clones, 70% to 90% of them appearing once. V dropped 4 bases and J dropped 2 bases, with 17 bases sitting between them. Germline V lookup: CDR1 SGHKS, CDR2 YYEKEE (reference sequence). CDR3 length equals 16 residues. This TCR derives from a woman aged 18-29 years in good health and CMV-seronegative. Sequenced: PBMCs. This sequence joins TRBV5-5 and TRBJ2-3; D might be TRBD1 (5 bases). As DNA, the CDR3 is TGTGCCAGCAGCCCACAGGTTTTGGGGAACACAGATACGCAGTATTTT. Translation gives CASSPQVLGNTDTQYF.